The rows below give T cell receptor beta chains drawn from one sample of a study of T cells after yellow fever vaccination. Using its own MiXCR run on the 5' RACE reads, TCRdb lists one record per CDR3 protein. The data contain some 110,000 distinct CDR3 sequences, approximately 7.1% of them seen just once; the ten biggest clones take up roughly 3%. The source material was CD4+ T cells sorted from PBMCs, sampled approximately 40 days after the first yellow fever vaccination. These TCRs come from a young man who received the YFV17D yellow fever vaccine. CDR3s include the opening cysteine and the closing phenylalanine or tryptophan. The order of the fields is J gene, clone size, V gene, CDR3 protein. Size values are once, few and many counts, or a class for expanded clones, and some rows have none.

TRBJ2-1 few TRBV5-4 CASSFGGAYNEQFF
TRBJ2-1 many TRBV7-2 CASSLVAGINNEQFF
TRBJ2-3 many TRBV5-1 CASRQTSSTDTQYF
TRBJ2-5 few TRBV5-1 CASSLDGGRRETQYF
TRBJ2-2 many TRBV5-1 CASSPRDRGNPGELFF
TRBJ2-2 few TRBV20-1 CSARRSGRDTGELFF
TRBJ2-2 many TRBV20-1 CSASAYWNTGELFF
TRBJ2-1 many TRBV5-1 CASSGRRWEKYNEQFF
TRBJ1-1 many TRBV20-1 CSAGGESRAFF
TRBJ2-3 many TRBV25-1 CASSESGQGTDTQYF
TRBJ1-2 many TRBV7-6 CASSATGGSPTIYGYTF
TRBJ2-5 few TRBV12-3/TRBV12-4 CASSPRDQGETQYF
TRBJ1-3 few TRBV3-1 CASSQDSAGWSGNTIYF
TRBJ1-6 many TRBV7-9 CASSPKTGYNSPLHF
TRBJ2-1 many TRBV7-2 CASSRQGTSGGHWFF
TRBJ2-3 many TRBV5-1 CASSVIAGGQGDTQYF
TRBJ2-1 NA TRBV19 CASSIDADLPYNEQFF
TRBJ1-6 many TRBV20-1 CSAPGQGLINSPLHF
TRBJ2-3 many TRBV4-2 CASSQDISTDTQYF
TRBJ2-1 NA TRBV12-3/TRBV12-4 CASRPRPGQFNEQFF
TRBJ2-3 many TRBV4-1 CASSQVGAGDTQYF
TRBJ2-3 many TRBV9 CASSVGLLTDTQYF
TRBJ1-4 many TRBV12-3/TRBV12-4 CASSSRRTLTNEKLFF
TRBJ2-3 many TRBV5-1 CASSRTGTDTQYF
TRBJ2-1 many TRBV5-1 CASSLVLAGERGVDGFF